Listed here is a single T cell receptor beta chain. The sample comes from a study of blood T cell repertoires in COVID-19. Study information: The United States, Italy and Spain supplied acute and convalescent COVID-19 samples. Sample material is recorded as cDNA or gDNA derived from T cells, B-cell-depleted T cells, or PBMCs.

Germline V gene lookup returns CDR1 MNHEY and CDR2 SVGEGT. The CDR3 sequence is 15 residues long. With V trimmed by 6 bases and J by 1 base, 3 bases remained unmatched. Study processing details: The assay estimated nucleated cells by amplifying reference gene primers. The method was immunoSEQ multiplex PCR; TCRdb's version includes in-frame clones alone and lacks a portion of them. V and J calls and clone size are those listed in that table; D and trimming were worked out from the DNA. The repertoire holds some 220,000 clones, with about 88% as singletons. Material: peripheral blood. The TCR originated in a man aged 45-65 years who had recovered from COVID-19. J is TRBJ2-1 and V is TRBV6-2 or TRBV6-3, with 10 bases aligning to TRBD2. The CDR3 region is CASSLSGRSYNEQFF. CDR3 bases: TGTGCCAGCAGCCTTAGCGGGAGGTCCTACAATGAGCAGTTCTTC.